A selection of T cell receptor beta chains follows, all from one sample in a study of a mutant IDH1 vaccine in newly diagnosed glioma. Profiling relied on immunoSEQ multiplex PCR, and the TCRdb table lists in-frame clones only, not all of them. The sample lists 77,000 or so clones; more than 80% were seen once. The antigens of these receptors remain unknown. Sequencing used PBMCs, obtained from a glioma patient whose treatment included an IDH1 peptide vaccine. The origin of the receptors is a woman in her 50s with glioma. Both conserved end residues are trimmed from each CDR3. Clone size appears in some rows only: once, few, many, or a class for an expanded clone.

CDR3,J,V,size
ASSARTSGINEQF,TRBJ2-1,TRBV7-3,.
ASTFLPGQFYGYT,TRBJ1-2,TRBV19,.
ASSGQGARTEAF,TRBJ1-1,TRBV10-2,.
ASRRRQVPEQY,TRBJ2-7,TRBV6-5,.
ASRRMTSGFYEQY,TRBJ2-7,TRBV6-5,once
ASRDRAYEQY,TRBJ2-7,TRBV10-2,.
ASSLALKGTSGRAKNTGELF,TRBJ2-2,TRBV7-6,.
ASSIGEGNYGYT,TRBJ1-2,TRBV19,.
ASSPRTGGAYGYT,TRBJ1-2,TRBV9,.
ASSSEYDSSYNEQF,TRBJ2-1,TRBV5-1,.
ASSESQGSGSPLH,TRBJ1-6,TRBV6-1,.
ASSQDLSTGGNIQY,TRBJ2-4,TRBV4-2,.
ASSEGRERGYT,TRBJ1-2,TRBV25-1,.
ASSYRVLIGYT,TRBJ1-2,TRBV28,.
ASSPQNNQPQH,TRBJ1-5,TRBV11-2,.
ASSLRWTGANVLT,TRBJ2-6,TRBV5-1,.
ASSSRTGLGRETQY,TRBJ2-5,TRBV19,.
ASSPSSGETYNEQF,TRBJ2-1,TRBV27,.
ASRGSRSYEQY,TRBJ2-7,TRBV6-5,.
ASSFSRRTGDHQPQH,TRBJ1-5,TRBV28,.
ASSPPPGYNEQF,TRBJ2-1,TRBV18,.
ASSSTGSWSTEAF,TRBJ1-1,TRBV6-6,once
ASSYANEKLF,TRBJ1-4,TRBV30,.
AWTVSYTQY,TRBJ2-3,TRBV30,.